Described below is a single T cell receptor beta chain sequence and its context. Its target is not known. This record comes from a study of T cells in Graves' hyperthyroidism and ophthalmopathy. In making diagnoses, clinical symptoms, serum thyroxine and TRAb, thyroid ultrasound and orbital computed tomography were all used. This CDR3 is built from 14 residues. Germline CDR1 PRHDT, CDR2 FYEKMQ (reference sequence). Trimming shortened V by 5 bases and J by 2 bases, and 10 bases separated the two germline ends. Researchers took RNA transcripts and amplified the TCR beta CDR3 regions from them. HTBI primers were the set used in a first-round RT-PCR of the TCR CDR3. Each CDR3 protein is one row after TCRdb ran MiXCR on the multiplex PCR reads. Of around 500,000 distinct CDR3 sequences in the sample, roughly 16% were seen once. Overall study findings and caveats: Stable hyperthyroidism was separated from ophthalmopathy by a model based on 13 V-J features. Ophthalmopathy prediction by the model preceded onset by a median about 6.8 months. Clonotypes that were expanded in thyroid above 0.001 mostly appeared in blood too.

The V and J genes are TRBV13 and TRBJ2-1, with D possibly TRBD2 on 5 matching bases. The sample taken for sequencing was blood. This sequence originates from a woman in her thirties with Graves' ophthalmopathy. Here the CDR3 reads CASSQYGAYNEQFF. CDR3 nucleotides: TGTGCCAGCAGCCAATACGGGGCCTACAATGAGCAGTTCTTC. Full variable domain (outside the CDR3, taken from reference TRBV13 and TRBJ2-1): AAGVIQSPRHLIKEKRETATLKCYPIPRHDTVYWYQQGPGQDPQFLISFYEKMQSDKGSIPDRFSAQQFSDYHSELNMSSLELGDSALYFCASSQYGAYNEQFFGPGTRLTVL.